This TCR beta chain was documented in a study of blood T cell repertoires in COVID-19. This table comes from immunoSEQ multiplex PCR, and its TCRdb copy is limited to in-frame clones, with some not included. Of 150,000 or so clones listed, over 85% were seen once; the top ten hold 15% to 20%. The specimen sequenced was peripheral blood. This receptor was obtained from a man aged 60 to 75 with active or convalescent COVID-19.

CDR3 amino acids: CARSFRSSLAGLSDEQFF. In DNA form, the CDR3 reads TGTGCCAGAAGCTTCCGCTCCTCACTAGCGGGATTATCGGATGAGCAGTTCTTC. The chain has TRBV5-3 and TRBJ2-1; 10 nucleotides match TRBD2. TRBV5-3 is an open reading frame whose function is uncertain. The CDR3 contains 18 residues. V shed 2 bases, J shed 8 bases, and the junction held 16 bases outside the gene matches.